This TCR beta chain was recorded in a study of shared clonotypes between healthy human individuals. Method: immunoSEQ multiplex PCR; TCRdb's copy keeps in-frame clones and lacks some. The table records over a million clones, about 70% of them present only once. Looked up from germline, CDR1 is MNHEY and CDR2 is SMNVEV (reference sequence). CDR3 length: 14 amino acids. Trimming at V came to 6 bases and at J to 5 bases, leaving 6 bases not matched to a gene. This TCR was recovered from a young man in good health. The chain is built from TRBV27 and TRBJ2-5, with 10 bases that match TRBD1. Material for sequencing was memory CD4+ T cells sorted from blood. The subset is: CD45RA-negative fraction. CDR3 nucleotide sequence: TGTGCCAGCAGCTCGGGACAGGGGAGGGAGACCCAGTACTTC. Translated: CASSSGQGRETQYF.